This entry lists 27 T cell receptor beta chains sequenced from one sample in a study of blood T cell repertoires in COVID-19 (dated by TCRdb to between 2020 and 2021). Library construction relied on the immunoSEQ multiplex PCR assay. Entries here come from immuneACCESS through TCRdb and include only in-frame sequences with V and J called. Some clones fail to appear in such tables; in the studies checked, an unresolved V gene covers under half of the shortfall, and the cause of the remainder is unknown. The table for this sample lists roughly 160,000 clones; 83% of them were counted only once. Around 2.1% of the sample belongs to the ten largest clones. The sample comprised peripheral blood. The source is a woman of 80 years or more with acute or convalescent COVID-19.

This chain uses TRBV28 with TRBJ2-5; maybe TRBD1 (6 bases). The V gene's germline CDR1 is MDHEN and CDR2 SYDVKM. The CDR3 runs to 12 residues. The ends were cut back, 5 bases at V and 8 bases at J, with 12 bases in the middle. This CDR3 is CASSSTGYTQYF. CDR3 in DNA: TGTGCCAGCAGTAGCACAGGGTACACCCAGTACTTC.

Comments on this clone: Other DNA sequences in this specimen translate into the identical CDR3. The rearrangement uses TRBV5-1 and TRBJ1-2; D is undetermined. CDR1 and CDR2 from the germline V gene are SGHRS and YFSETQ. This CDR3 is built from 13 residues. Trimming cost V 0 bases and J 3 bases, with 6 bases left between them. The CDR3 region has the DNA TGCGCCAGCAGCTTGGGGCAGGACTATGGCTACACCTTC. It codes for CASSLGQDYGYTF.

This clone has more than one count but fewer than ten. The V gene is TRBV29-1, the J gene TRBJ2-7; maybe TRBD1 (6 bases). This CDR3 is built from 12 residues. Trimming removed 6 bases at V and 5 bases at J, with 14 bases between. CDR1 is SQVTM and CDR2 is ANQGSEA in the germline V gene. The chain's CDR3 is CSVATGSDEQYF. In DNA form, the CDR3 reads TGCAGCGTCGCTACAGGGTCGGACGAGCAGTACTTC.

The chain is built from TRBV6-5 and TRBJ2-5, with TRBD1 as a possible D gene (6 bases). CDR3 length equals 14 residues. Germline loops: CDR1 MNHEY, CDR2 SVGAGI. The V end lost 8 bases, the J end lost 4 bases, and 17 bases lay between the germline ends. The CDR3 sequence is CASWTVQVGETQYF. The CDR3 DNA sequence: TGTGCCAGCTGGACAGTTCAAGTTGGAGAGACCCAGTACTTC.

The V gene is TRBV21-1, the J gene TRBJ2-1; the table's D gene call, TRBD2, was not cross checked with the DNA. TRBV21-1 is a documented pseudogene. The CDR3 has 15 residues. This chain's CDR3 is CASSKSTSKYNEQFF. As DNA, the CDR3 is TGTGCCAGCAGCAAATCAACTAGTAAGTACAATGAGCAGTTCTTC.

The chain recombines TRBV6-6 with TRBJ1-1; TRBD1 might be the D (6 bases). Trimming cost V 3 bases and J 1 base, with 15 bases left between them. This CDR3 is built from 16 residues. CDR1 and CDR2 (germline): MNHNY, SVGAGI (reference sequence). The CDR3, as DNA: TGTGCCAGCAGTTATCCCAAACAGGGATCGAACACTGAAGCTTTCTTT. Its protein is CASSYPKQGSNTEAFF.

The V and J genes are TRBV2 and TRBJ1-2; the D is unclear. V was clipped by 0 bases and J by 7 bases, with 15 bases between them. Germline CDR1 is SNHLY and CDR2 is FYNNEI. There are 15 residues in the CDR3. CDR3 region: CASSEASSVLRGYTF. In nucleotides, the CDR3 is TGTGCCAGCAGTGAAGCATCAAGTGTGTTGCGTGGCTACACCTTC. Full variable domain (remainder filled in from reference TRBV2 and TRBJ1-2): EPEVTQTPSHQVTQMGQEVILRCVPISNHLYFYWYRQILGQKVEFLVSFYNNEISEKSEIFDDQFSVERPDGSNFTLKIRSTKLEDSAMYFCASSEASSVLRGYTFGSGTRLTVV.

The chain uses TRBV6-1 and TRBJ2-3, with D possibly matching TRBD2 (5 bases). The V end lost 3 bases, the J end lost 0 bases, and 10 bases lay between the germline ends. CDR3 length: 15 residues. The germline V gene encodes CDR1 MNHNS and CDR2 SASEGT. The CDR3 protein is CASSEDSSSTDTQYF. The CDR3 DNA reads as TGTGCCAGCAGTGAGGACTCATCTAGCACAGATACGCAGTATTTT.

Only one count was recorded for this clone. The rearrangement joins TRBV30 to TRBJ1-4; D is unresolved. From germline, CDR1 is GTSNPN and CDR2 SVGIG (reference sequence). The CDR3 contains 14 residues. V dropped 2 bases and J dropped 7 bases, with 14 bases sitting between them. CDR3: CAWSNEGVGEKLFF. As DNA, the CDR3 is TGTGCCTGGAGTAACGAGGGCGTCGGTGAAAAACTGTTTTTT.

The chain recombines TRBV4-2 with TRBJ1-1, with D unclear. This CDR3 region has 16 residues. Germline V gene sequence: CDR1 LGHNA, CDR2 YNFKEQ. The V and J ends lost 0 bases and 5 bases respectively, with 16 bases between them. The CDR3 sequence: CASSQESLEGGTEAFF. The CDR3 region has the DNA TGTGCCAGCAGCCAAGAAAGTTTAGAGGGAGGGACTGAAGCTTTCTTT.

This rearrangement joins TRBV7-3 to TRBJ2-6; D unclear. Germline loops: CDR1 SGHTA, CDR2 FQGTGA. The length of the CDR3 is 15 residues. The V gene lost 2 bases and the J gene lost 1 base, with 6 bases spanning the gap. The CDR3 loop reads CASSLLVSGANVLTF. The CDR3 DNA reads TGTGCCAGCAGCTTACTAGTTTCTGGGGCCAACGTCCTGACTTTC. The full variable domain, completed using reference TRBV7-3 and TRBJ2-6, is GAGVSQTPSNKVTEKGKYVELRCDPISGHTALYWYRQSLGQGPEFLIYFQGTGAADDSGLPNDRFFAVRPEGSVSTLKIQRTERGDSAVYLCASSLLVSGANVLTFGAGSRLTVL.

This rearrangement joins TRBV5-1 to TRBJ1-6; tentative D call: TRBD1 (6 bases). Germline CDR1 is SGHRS and CDR2 is YFSETQ. CDR3 length: 15 amino acids. The V end lost 2 bases, the J end lost 10 bases, and 16 bases lay between the germline ends. For the CDR3, the DNA is TGCGCCAGCAGCTTTGAGGCAGGGGCCCGCTCACCCCTCCACTTT. Residues: CASSFEAGARSPLHF.

There are a few counts of this clone. The chain's CDR3 is CASSLALARGTGELFF. CDR3 bases: TGTGCCAGCAGCTTGGCCTTAGCGCGAGGCACCGGGGAGCTGTTTTTT. The chain couples TRBV5-8 to TRBJ2-2; tentatively, D is TRBD2 (5 bases). Germline CDR1 reads SGHTS; CDR2 reads YDEGEE. The CDR3 loop spans 16 amino acids. V was pared by 0 bases and J by 4 bases, with 13 bases between.

In the case of this clone: The sample holds other DNA sequences that translate to the same CDR3. This chain uses TRBV28 with TRBJ2-7; D is undetermined. The CDR3 is made up of 12 amino acids. Looked up from germline, CDR1 is MDHEN and CDR2 is SYDVKM. The germline V and J ends were trimmed by 6 bases and 2 bases, with 8 bases remaining between them. In DNA form, the CDR3 reads TGTGCCAGCAGGACGGGTCCCTACGAGCAGTACTTC. Residues: CASRTGPYEQYF.

V is TRBV4-1 and J is TRBJ2-6; 7 bases fit TRBD1. The CDR3 sequence is 17 residues long. The junction had 6 bases not matched to a gene; V was cut back by 4 bases and J by 0 bases. Germline-derived CDR1 and CDR2 are MGHRA and YSYEKL. CDR3 amino acids: CASSRRDSNSGANVLTF. The CDR3 DNA follows: TGCGCCAGCAGCCGACGGGACAGTAACTCTGGGGCCAACGTCCTGACTTTC.

This clone was seen a handful of times. The rearrangement links TRBV2 to TRBJ1-2; D may be TRBD1 (6 bases). This CDR3 has 14 residues. Germline CDR1 reads SNHLY; CDR2 reads FYNNEI. The ends were cut back, 2 bases at V and 4 bases at J, with 11 bases in the middle. The CDR3 loop reads CASSETQGIYGYTF. In DNA, the CDR3 is TGTGCCAGCAGTGAAACACAGGGTATCTATGGCTACACCTTC.

V is TRBV5-1 and J is TRBJ1-1, with 10 bases fitting TRBD1. The CDR3 consists of 15 residues. The V gene end was trimmed by 3 bases and the J gene end by 5 bases; junction bases not matched to a gene: 7. Germline V CDR1 and CDR2: SGHRS, YFSETQ. The CDR3 nucleotides are TGCGCCAGCAGCTCCCGGGACAGGGGAGGTACTGAAGCTTTCTTT. Amino acids: CASSSRDRGGTEAFF.

This chain uses TRBV11-2 with TRBJ2-2; 8 bases map to TRBD1. The V segment lost 2 bases and the J segment 1 base; nucleotides outside the gene matches: 3. The CDR3 sequence is 16 residues long. Germline CDR1 and CDR2: SGHAT and FQNNGV. The CDR3 sequence is CASSLRQGRNTGELFF. The CDR3 DNA reads as TGTGCCAGCAGCTTAAGACAGGGGAGGAACACCGGGGAGCTGTTTTTT.

V is TRBV6-4 and J is TRBJ2-4, with 7 nucleotides matching TRBD1. Germline loops: CDR1 MRHNA, CDR2 SNTAGT. V shed 0 bases, J shed 1 base, and the junction held 15 bases outside the gene matches. The CDR3 is made up of 20 amino acids. The CDR3 DNA reads as TGTGCCAGCAGTGACTCCTCCGGACAGGTAAGTGAGGGGGCCAAAAACATTCAGTACTTC. Translation gives CASSDSSGQVSEGAKNIQYF.

This clone has a handful of counts. J is TRBJ1-4 and V is TRBV5-1; 7 bases match TRBD1. The germline gives CDR1 SGHRS, CDR2 YFSETQ. CDR3 size: 16 residues. Germline trimming cut 3 bases from V and 0 bases from J; bases unmatched to any gene: 5. CDR3 coding DNA: TGCGCCAGCAGCTCCCGCGGGACAGCAACTAATGAAAAACTGTTTTTT. Residues: CASSSRGTATNEKLFF. The whole variable domain, filled in from reference TRBV5-1 and TRBJ1-4, reads KAGVTQTPRYLIKTRGQQVTLSCSPISGHRSVSWYQQTPGQGLQFLFEYFSETQRNKGNFPGRFSGRQFSNSRSEMNVSTLELGDSALYLCASSSRGTATNEKLFFGSGTQLSVL.

This clone was seen a handful of times. The V and J genes are TRBV6-6 and TRBJ1-1, with a tentative D call TRBD1 (6 bases). Trimming stripped 4 bases from V and 1 base from J, with 7 bases between. Germline V gene sequence: CDR1 MNHNY, CDR2 SVGAGI (reference sequence). The length of the CDR3 is 13 residues. CDR3 coding DNA: TGTGCCAGCAGTTTGACAGGGAACACTGAAGCTTTCTTT. This translates into CASSLTGNTEAFF.

V usage is TRBV3-1 (or the pseudogene TRBV3-2) and J usage is TRBJ1-1; possible D gene TRBD1, 6 bases. The CDR3 sequence is 13 residues long. Germline V gene sequence: CDR1 LGHDT, CDR2 YNNKEL (reference sequence). Trimming shortened V by 4 bases and J by 4 bases, and 10 bases separated the two germline ends. DNA of the CDR3: TGTGCCAGCAGCCGTGCAGGGGCCACTGAAGCTTTCTTT. Protein: CASSRAGATEAFF.

The chain couples TRBV5-4 to TRBJ1-2; TRBD1 matches 8 bases. With V trimmed by 1 base and J by 5 bases, 7 bases remained unmatched. The CDR3 length is 15 residues. Germline loops: CDR1 SGHNT, CDR2 YYREEE (reference sequence). CDR3 loop: CASSLQGQGLYGYTF. The CDR3 DNA follows: TGTGCCAGCAGCTTGCAAGGACAGGGCCTTTATGGCTACACCTTC.

This chain links TRBV4-1 with TRBJ2-6, with 8 positions matching TRBD1. The CDR3 runs 19 residues. Germline trimming cut 3 bases from V and 2 bases from J; bases unmatched to any gene: 12. From germline, CDR1 is MGHRA and CDR2 YSYEKL. The CDR3 region is CASSQGLDRVVPGANVLTF. As DNA, the CDR3 is TGCGCCAGCAGCCAGGGTTTGGACAGGGTCGTCCCTGGGGCCAACGTCCTGACTTTC.

The chain recombines TRBV5-4 with TRBJ1-2, with D maybe TRBD1 (5 bases). The germline V gene encodes CDR1 SGHNT and CDR2 YYREEE (reference sequence). The CDR3 extends over 14 amino acids. Deletions cut 3 bases from V and 7 bases from J, with 16 bases between. The CDR3 protein is CASSSDQGLTGYTF. The CDR3, as DNA: TGTGCCAGCAGCTCAGATCAGGGTCTCACTGGCTACACCTTC.

This CDR3 reads CATSDQTGVNQETQYF. CDR3 sequence (DNA): TGTGCCACCAGTGATCAAACAGGGGTCAACCAAGAGACCCAGTACTTC. This rearrangement joins TRBV24-1 to TRBJ2-5, with 7 positions matching TRBD1. This CDR3 comprises 16 residues. Trimming removed 3 bases from V and 0 bases from J; junction bases left unmatched: 6. Germline CDR1 KGHDR, CDR2 SFDVKD.

This clone has a handful of counts. The chain carries TRBV19 and TRBJ1-4; possibly TRBD1 for D (6 bases). V lost 2 bases and J lost 7, with 8 bases in between. The CDR3 is 13 residues long. Per the germline V gene, CDR1 is LNHDA and CDR2 is SQIVND (reference sequence). In nucleotides, the CDR3 is TGTGCCAGTAGTATACCAGGGGTTGAAAAACTGTTTTTT. Its protein is CASSIPGVEKLFF. The whole variable domain, filled in from reference TRBV19 and TRBJ1-4, reads DGGITQSPKYLFRKEGQNVTLSCEQNLNHDAMYWYRQDPGQGLRLIYYSQIVNDFQKGDIAEGYSVSREKKESFPLTVTSAQKNPTAFYLCASSIPGVEKLFFGSGTQLSVL.